Below are 20 T cell receptor beta chains sequenced from a single sample in a study of cytomegalovirus exposure and HLA in healthy donors. Vbeta (60) and Jbeta (13) primers were used in the PCR. Repertoires were generated with immunoSEQ multiplex PCR, while TCRdb's copy carries only in-frame clones and drops some. The profile shows 50,000 to 75,000 clones, roughly 83% of them singletons. The sequenced sample was PBMCs. These receptors originate from a human donor in good health.

The V gene is TRBV6-5, the J gene TRBJ1-2, with D possibly TRBD1 on 5 matching bases. The CDR3 runs 13 residues. The V gene lost 7 bases and the J gene lost 4 bases, with 13 bases spanning the gap. The germline gives CDR1 MNHEY, CDR2 SVGAGI. CDR3 nucleotide sequence: TGTGCCAGCAAAGGCGGGACCGCCTATGGCTACACCTTC. This gives the protein CASKGGTAYGYTF.

The CDR3, as DNA: TGTGCCAGCAGCTTAGACAGGGCCTATGGCTACACCTTC. This codes for CASSLDRAYGYTF. The chain links TRBV7-9 to TRBJ1-2; possible D gene TRBD1, 6 bases. Trimming stripped 1 base from V and 4 bases from J, with 7 bases between. Germline V gene sequence: CDR1 SEHNR, CDR2 FQNEAQ (reference sequence). This CDR3 spans 13 amino acids.

This sequence joins TRBV5-1 and TRBJ2-3; possibly TRBD2 for D (6 bases). Germline V gene data show CDR1 as SGHRS and CDR2 as YFSETQ. This CDR3 is 16 amino acids long. Trimming shortened V by 0 bases and J by 2 bases, and 13 bases separated the two germline ends. The CDR3 protein is CASSLVWDSNTDTQYF. The CDR3 nucleotides are TGCGCCAGCAGCTTGGTATGGGACTCCAACACAGATACGCAGTATTTT.

This chain joins TRBV7-2 and TRBJ2-7; D is possibly TRBD1 (7 bases). The CDR3 has 15 amino acids. Germline V gives CDR1 SGHTA, CDR2 FQGNSA. V was cut by 2 bases and J by 7 bases, with 18 bases left in between. The CDR3 is CASSLYYSQGGEQYF. CDR3 sequence (DNA): TGTGCCAGCAGCTTATACTACAGTCAGGGGGGAGAGCAGTACTTC.

V usage is TRBV4-1 and J usage is TRBJ2-7; 7 nucleotides align to TRBD2. CDR1 MGHRA and CDR2 YSYEKL come from the germline V gene. The CDR3 runs to 15 residues. The V gene end was trimmed by 1 base and the J gene end by 2 bases; junction bases not matched to a gene: 5. The CDR3 sequence: CASSQVRLAPYEQYF. The DNA for the CDR3 is TGCGCCAGCAGCCAAGTGAGACTAGCTCCCTACGAGCAGTACTTC.

The genes are TRBV15 and TRBJ2-5, with TRBD2 matching over 9 bases. In germline, CDR1 is LNHNV, CDR2 YYDKDF (reference sequence). The CDR3 extends over 15 amino acids. J was trimmed by 1 base and V by 5 bases; bases with no gene match: 5. The CDR3: CATSPRGGLQETQYF. The CDR3 coding sequence is TGTGCCACCAGCCCGCGGGGGGGGCTCCAAGAGACCCAGTACTTC.

The chain couples TRBV27 to TRBJ2-7; D is perhaps TRBD2 (6 bases). Between the trimmed V and J ends, which lost 5 bases and 3 bases, there was a span of 14 bases. This CDR3 has 14 amino acids. CDR1 is MNHEY, CDR2 SMNVEV, per germline (reference sequence). For the CDR3, the DNA is TGTGCCAGCAGTCTGCGGGGTTCCCTCTACGAGCAGTACTTC. Its translation is CASSLRGSLYEQYF.

This chain links TRBV6-5 with TRBJ1-1; 9 nucleotides match TRBD1. The CDR3 has 14 residues. V trimming: 6 bases; J trimming: 5 bases; junction bases outside the gene matches: 7. Germline V gives CDR1 MNHEY, CDR2 SVGAGI. The CDR3 DNA is TGTGCCAGCAGACAACAGGGGGCGCGGACTGAAGCTTTCTTT. Translation gives CASRQQGARTEAFF.

This chain uses TRBV6-5 with TRBJ1-6, with unresolved D. This CDR3 has 16 amino acids. The germline V gene encodes CDR1 MNHEY and CDR2 SVGAGI. V gave up 4 bases and J gave up 0 bases, with 10 bases separating them. Written as DNA, the CDR3 is TGTGCCAGCAGTTCTCACACTAGCTCCTATAATTCACCCCTCCACTTT. As protein: CASSSHTSSYNSPLHF.

The CDR3 sequence: CASSIYSGSSYNEQFF. The CDR3 nucleotides are TGTGCCAGCAGCATCTATAGCGGGAGCTCCTACAATGAGCAGTTCTTC. The chain employs TRBV7-9 and TRBJ2-1; 9 bases fit TRBD2. The trim removed 5 bases at V and 0 bases at J, leaving 5 bases unmatched. CDR1 SEHNR and CDR2 FQNEAQ come from the germline V gene (reference sequence). This CDR3 contains 16 residues.

The chain has TRBV29-1 and TRBJ2-1; D is ambiguous. V gave up 6 bases and J gave up 8 bases, with 14 bases separating them. This CDR3 has 12 residues. Germline V CDR1 and CDR2: SQVTM, ANQGSEA. CDR3 region: CSVVKVQDEQFF. Written as DNA, the CDR3 is TGCAGCGTAGTCAAGGTTCAGGATGAGCAGTTCTTC.

This rearrangement joins TRBV30 to TRBJ1-4; TRBD1 agrees at 9 bases. The germline V gene has CDR1 GTSNPN and CDR2 SVGIG (reference sequence). Germline trimming cut 5 bases from V and 0 bases from J; bases unmatched to any gene: 7. CDR3 size: 16 residues. DNA for the CDR3: TGTGCCTGGGTGGACAGGGGCGTCTCAACTAATGAAAAACTGTTTTTT. Translating gives CAWVDRGVSTNEKLFF.

The chain is built from TRBV7-2 and TRBJ2-1, with 7 bases aligning to TRBD2. V shed 5 bases and J 10 bases; nucleotides not matched to a gene: 17. The CDR3 has 16 amino acids. The germline V gene encodes CDR1 SGHTA and CDR2 FQGNSA. The CDR3 here is CASSPSGSAGGREQFF. CDR3 in DNA: TGTGCCAGCAGCCCTAGCGGTTCCGCTGGGGGTAGGGAGCAGTTCTTC. The full variable domain, with the rest looked up from reference TRBV7-2 and TRBJ2-1, is GAGVSQSPSNKVTEKGKDVELRCDPISGHTALYWYRQSLGQGLEFLIYFQGNSAPDKSGLPSDRFSAERTGGSVSTLTIQRTQQEDSAVYLCASSPSGSAGGREQFFGPGTRLTVL.

V is TRBV21-1 and J is TRBJ2-1; the table's D gene call, TRBD1, was not cross checked with the DNA. TRBV21-1 is an annotated pseudogene. The CDR3 contains 16 residues. CDR3 loop: CASSHRQGRAYNEQFF. The CDR3 DNA sequence: TGTGCCAGCAGCCACCGACAGGGGAGAGCCTACAATGAGCAGTTCTTC.

The chain has TRBV30 and TRBJ1-1, with 8 bases that match TRBD1. The CDR3 totals 18 residues. Germline values: CDR1 GTSNPN, CDR2 SVGIG (reference sequence). V lost 4 bases, J lost 2 bases, and 18 bases stayed unmatched. The CDR3 spells CAWNGRGQGAIKNTEAFF. CDR3 sequence (DNA): TGTGCCTGGAATGGACGGGGGCAGGGGGCTATAAAAAACACTGAAGCTTTCTTT.

A single count supports this clone. The rearrangement joins TRBV6-6 to TRBJ1-2; the D gene is possibly TRBD1 (6 bases). CDR3 length: 13 residues. The germline V gene has CDR1 MNHNY and CDR2 SVGAGI (reference sequence). Trimming removed 8 bases at V and 2 bases at J, with 12 bases between. CDR3 sequence reads: CASDARGNYGYTF. The CDR3 region has the DNA TGTGCCAGCGATGCCAGGGGAAACTATGGCTACACCTTC.

Of note for this clone: The same CDR3 can be traced to other DNA sequences in this sample. This rearrangement joins TRBV29-1 to TRBJ2-5; possibly TRBD1 for D (6 bases). This CDR3 spans 15 amino acids. The germline V gene has CDR1 SQVTM and CDR2 ANQGSEA. Trimming left V 3 bases short and J 5 bases short, with 19 bases between. The CDR3 is CSVDTHRLRGETQYF. The CDR3 nucleotides are TGCAGCGTTGATACCCACAGGTTGAGGGGGGAGACCCAGTACTTC.

About this clone itself: This sample includes further DNA sequences coding for the same CDR3. This chain connects TRBV30 to TRBJ2-1; tentatively, D is TRBD1 (5 bases). Germline V gene sequence: CDR1 GTSNPN, CDR2 SVGIG (reference sequence). Trimming removed 0 bases at V and 4 bases at J, with 7 bases between. CDR3 length: 13 amino acids. CDR3 in DNA: TGTGCCTGGAGTGTACAGGATTACAATGAGCAGTTCTTC. This translates into CAWSVQDYNEQFF. The full variable domain, rest sourced from reference TRBV30 and TRBJ2-1, is SQTIHQWPATLVQPVGSPLSLECTVEGTSNPNLYWYRQAAGRGLQLLFYSVGIGQISSEVPQNLSASRPQDRQFILSSKKLLLSDSGFYLCAWSVQDYNEQFFGPGTRLTVL.

As regards this clone: In the same sample, other DNA sequences code for this CDR3. The rearrangement links TRBV19 to TRBJ1-1, with 7 bases aligning to TRBD1. The V and J ends lost 4 bases and 5 bases, in that order; junction bases with no gene match: 10. The germline V gene encodes CDR1 LNHDA and CDR2 SQIVND (reference sequence). CDR3 length equals 15 residues. The CDR3 nucleotides are TGTGCCAGTAGTACCCTGGGTTCAGGGGGGACTGAAGCTTTCTTT. It encodes CASSTLGSGGTEAFF. The full variable domain, with the rest looked up from reference TRBV19 and TRBJ1-1, is DGGITQSPKYLFRKEGQNVTLSCEQNLNHDAMYWYRQDPGQGLRLIYYSQIVNDFQKGDIAEGYSVSREKKESFPLTVTSAQKNPTAFYLCASSTLGSGGTEAFFGQGTRLTVV.

The chain employs TRBV2 and TRBJ2-7; D is uncertain. CDR1 SNHLY and CDR2 FYNNEI come from the germline V gene. With 3 bases removed from V and 3 bases from J, the gap between germline ends came to 12 bases. This CDR3 spans 14 amino acids. CDR3 amino acids: CASSELEVGYEQYF. The CDR3 DNA reads TGTGCCAGCAGTGAGCTTGAAGTCGGCTACGAGCAGTACTTC.